The rows below give T cell receptor beta chains drawn from one sample of a study of T cell repertoires in ileal Crohn's disease. Assay: immunoSEQ multiplex PCR; the TCRdb copy retains only in-frame clones and omits some. In the table there are several thousand clones, around 85% of which are singletons. Sequencing input: ileal tissue. These receptor sequences come from an adult with Crohn's disease. CDR3s include the opening cysteine and the closing phenylalanine or tryptophan. Fields, in order: clone size, J gene, CDR3 length, V gene, D gene, CDR3 protein, CDR3 DNA. D genes are given only for firm matches. Some rows have no size entry. The others give once, few or many, or a class for an expanded clone.

.,TRBJ2-3,16,TRBV11-3,TRBD1,CASSRRTGAGTDTQYF,TGTGCCAGCAGCCGTAGGACAGGGGCCGGCACAGATACGCAGTATTTT
few,TRBJ2-7,14,TRBV7-9,TRBD2,CASSLVGTTYEQYF,TGTGCCAGCAGCTTAGTTGGGACTACCTACGAGCAGTACTTC
.,TRBJ2-1,15,TRBV29-1,TRBD1,CSVDPPGQGYNEQFF,TGCAGCGTCGACCCTCCGGGACAGGGGTACAATGAGCAGTTCTTC
.,TRBJ1-1,13,TRBV5-4,.,CASSFGQHTEAFF,TGTGCCAGCAGCTTTGGACAGCACACTGAAGCTTTCTTT
.,TRBJ2-1,12,TRBV19,.,CASSITYNEQFF,TGTGCCAGTAGTATTACCTACAATGAGCAGTTCTTC
few,TRBJ1-4,13,TRBV11-2,.,CASSPGANEKLFF,TGTGCCAGCAGCCCCGGGGCTAATGAAAAACTGTTTTTT
.,TRBJ2-1,15,TRBV5-1,.,CASSPGHSSYNEQFF,TGCGCCAGCAGCCCGGGACATAGCTCCTACAATGAGCAGTTCTTC
few,TRBJ2-4,13,TRBV12-5,TRBD2,CASGGGMHGIQYF,TGTGCTAGTGGGGGAGGGATGCACGGCATTCAGTACTTC
.,TRBJ2-1,12,TRBV7-2,.,CASSLGGHEQFF,TGTGCCAGCAGCTTAGGAGGTCATGAGCAGTTCTTC
.,TRBJ1-1,9,TRBV6-6,.,CASRAEAFF,TGTGCCAGCCGGGCTGAAGCTTTCTTT
few,TRBJ1-6,13,TRBV10-2,TRBD1,CASIDRASSPLHF,TGCGCCAGCATTGACAGGGCTAGTTCACCCCTCCACTTT
.,TRBJ2-4,19,TRBV9,TRBD2,CASSVGLSLLAGGKNIQYF,TGTGCCAGCAGCGTAGGCCTAAGTCTTCTAGCGGGAGGCAAAAACATTCAGTACTTC
.,TRBJ1-1,13,TRBV30,TRBD1,CAWDGQGYTEAFF,TGTGCCTGGGACGGACAGGGTTACACTGAAGCTTTCTTT
.,TRBJ1-1,17,TRBV4-3,.,CASSQEWGQGLGTEAFF,TGCGCCAGCAGCCAAGAATGGGGCCAGGGCTTGGGGACTGAAGCTTTCTTT
few,TRBJ2-1,15,TRBV10-2,.,CASSESERLADEQFF,TGCGCCAGCAGTGAGTCTGAACGGCTAGCTGATGAGCAGTTCTTC
.,TRBJ1-6,16,TRBV28,TRBD1,CASSVTTGNSGSPLHF,TGTGCCAGCAGTGTCACGACAGGGAATAGTGGTTCACCCCTCCACTTT
.,TRBJ2-5,14,TRBV7-7,.,CASSLGGPQETQYF,TGTGCCAGCAGCTTAGGGGGGCCCCAAGAGACCCAGTACTTC
.,TRBJ1-1,16,TRBV5-1,.,CASSLPPQTTNTEAFF,TGCGCCAGCAGCTTGCCGCCACAGACAACCAACACTGAAGCTTTCTTT
.,TRBJ1-5,13,TRBV6-1,.,CASSDWANQPQHF,TGTGCCAGCAGTGATTGGGCGAATCAGCCCCAGCATTTT
.,TRBJ2-1,13,TRBV27,.,CASSPYTSSEQFF,TGTGCCAGCAGTCCATACACTAGCTCTGAGCAGTTCTTC
.,TRBJ2-1,12,TRBV29-1,.,CSVVARGYEQFF,TGCAGCGTTGTGGCGAGGGGGTATGAGCAGTTCTTC
.,TRBJ2-5,15,TRBV27,TRBD1,CASSDPGQGVKTQYF,TGTGCCAGCAGTGACCCGGGACAGGGTGTGAAGACCCAGTACTTC
few,TRBJ1-5,16,TRBV28,TRBD1,CASSFKTGGYNQPQHF,TGTGCCAGCAGTTTTAAAACAGGGGGCTACAATCAGCCCCAGCATTTT
.,TRBJ2-2,13,TRBV29-1,TRBD2,CSVMQGGTGELFF,TGCAGCGTTATGCAGGGAGGGACCGGGGAGCTGTTTTTT
.,TRBJ1-4,13,TRBV30,TRBD1,CAWRVDRGEKLFF,TGTGCCTGGAGGGTAGACAGGGGGGAAAAACTGTTTTTT
.,TRBJ2-7,12,TRBV28,.,CASSPRNYEQYF,TGTGCCAGCAGCCCGAGGAACTACGAGCAGTACTTC
once,TRBJ1-1,12,TRBV2,.,CASSPVGGKAFF,TGTGCCAGCAGTCCGGTGGGGGGAAAAGCTTTCTTT
once,TRBJ1-6,16,TRBV19,TRBD1,CASSPRQGNRNSPLHF,TGTGCCAGTAGTCCCCGACAGGGGAATAGGAATTCACCCCTCCACTTT
.,TRBJ2-3,17,TRBV19,TRBD2,CASSPLAGGPPGDTQYF,TGTGCCAGTAGCCCATTAGCGGGGGGCCCCCCCGGAGATACGCAGTATTTT
.,TRBJ1-1,13,TRBV5-1,TRBD1,CASSSARDRQAFF,TGCGCCAGCAGCTCCGCCCGGGACAGGCAAGCTTTCTTT
few,TRBJ2-1,14,TRBV18,TRBD2,CASSHGLADKTQFF,TGTGCCAGCTCTCACGGACTAGCGGACAAAACACAGTTCTTC
few,TRBJ2-7,12,TRBV30,.,CAWSRGQYEQYF,TGTGCCTGGAGCCGAGGACAGTACGAGCAGTACTTC
.,TRBJ2-5,17,TRBV5-8,TRBD2,CASSAGLAGGTQETQYF,TGTGCCAGCAGCGCGGGACTAGCGGGGGGGACTCAAGAGACCCAGTACTTC
.,TRBJ1-5,16,TRBV27,.,CASSLQAYRGNQPQHF,TGTGCCAGCAGTTTACAAGCGTACAGGGGCAATCAGCCCCAGCATTTT
.,TRBJ1-4,13,TRBV29-1,TRBD1,CSGRTGGNEKLFF,TGCAGCGGGCGGACAGGGGGCAATGAAAAACTGTTTTTT
.,TRBJ2-2,17,TRBV19,TRBD1,CASRHPLGQGETGELFF,TGTGCCAGTAGGCACCCTTTGGGACAGGGGGAAACCGGGGAGCTGTTTTTT
.,TRBJ1-2,14,TRBV25-1,.,CASSEYGANYGYTF,TGTGCCAGCAGTGAATATGGGGCGAACTATGGCTACACCTTC
.,TRBJ2-2,16,TRBV5-1,.,CASSTGHRSNTGELFF,TGCGCCAGCAGCACGGGACATCGTTCGAACACCGGGGAGCTGTTTTTT
.,TRBJ1-1,15,TRBV5-1,.,CASSPGGGADTEAFF,TGCGCCAGCAGCCCGGGGGGAGGAGCGGACACTGAAGCTTTCTTT
few,TRBJ1-4,11,TRBV20-1,.,CSARREEKLFF,TGCAGTGCTAGACGGGAAGAAAAACTGTTTTTT
few,TRBJ2-2,15,TRBV5-1,TRBD1,CASSFQGAGTGELFF,TGCGCCAGCAGCTTCCAGGGGGCGGGCACCGGGGAGCTGTTTTTT
.,TRBJ1-1,13,TRBV18,.,CASSRQANTEAFF,TGTGCCAGCTCACGGCAGGCGAACACTGAAGCTTTCTTT
.,TRBJ1-5,16,TRBV5-6,.,CASSLRTGHSNQPQHF,TGTGCCAGCAGCTTGCGGACGGGACATAGCAATCAGCCCCAGCATTTT
.,TRBJ1-4,15,TRBV25-1,.,CASSESGGFEKKLFF,TGTGCCAGCAGTGAATCTGGGGGGTTTGAGAAAAAACTGTTTTTT
.,TRBJ1-2,13,TRBV28,.,CASSLEGRSGYTF,TGTGCCAGCAGTTTGGAGGGGAGAAGTGGCTACACCTTC
.,TRBJ2-5,15,TRBV19,TRBD1,CASRPGQGNQETQYF,TGTGCCAGTAGACCGGGACAGGGGAACCAAGAGACCCAGTACTTC
.,TRBJ1-1,12,TRBV5-4,.,CASSPTGVEAFF,TGTGCCAGCAGCCCGACGGGGGTTGAAGCTTTCTTT